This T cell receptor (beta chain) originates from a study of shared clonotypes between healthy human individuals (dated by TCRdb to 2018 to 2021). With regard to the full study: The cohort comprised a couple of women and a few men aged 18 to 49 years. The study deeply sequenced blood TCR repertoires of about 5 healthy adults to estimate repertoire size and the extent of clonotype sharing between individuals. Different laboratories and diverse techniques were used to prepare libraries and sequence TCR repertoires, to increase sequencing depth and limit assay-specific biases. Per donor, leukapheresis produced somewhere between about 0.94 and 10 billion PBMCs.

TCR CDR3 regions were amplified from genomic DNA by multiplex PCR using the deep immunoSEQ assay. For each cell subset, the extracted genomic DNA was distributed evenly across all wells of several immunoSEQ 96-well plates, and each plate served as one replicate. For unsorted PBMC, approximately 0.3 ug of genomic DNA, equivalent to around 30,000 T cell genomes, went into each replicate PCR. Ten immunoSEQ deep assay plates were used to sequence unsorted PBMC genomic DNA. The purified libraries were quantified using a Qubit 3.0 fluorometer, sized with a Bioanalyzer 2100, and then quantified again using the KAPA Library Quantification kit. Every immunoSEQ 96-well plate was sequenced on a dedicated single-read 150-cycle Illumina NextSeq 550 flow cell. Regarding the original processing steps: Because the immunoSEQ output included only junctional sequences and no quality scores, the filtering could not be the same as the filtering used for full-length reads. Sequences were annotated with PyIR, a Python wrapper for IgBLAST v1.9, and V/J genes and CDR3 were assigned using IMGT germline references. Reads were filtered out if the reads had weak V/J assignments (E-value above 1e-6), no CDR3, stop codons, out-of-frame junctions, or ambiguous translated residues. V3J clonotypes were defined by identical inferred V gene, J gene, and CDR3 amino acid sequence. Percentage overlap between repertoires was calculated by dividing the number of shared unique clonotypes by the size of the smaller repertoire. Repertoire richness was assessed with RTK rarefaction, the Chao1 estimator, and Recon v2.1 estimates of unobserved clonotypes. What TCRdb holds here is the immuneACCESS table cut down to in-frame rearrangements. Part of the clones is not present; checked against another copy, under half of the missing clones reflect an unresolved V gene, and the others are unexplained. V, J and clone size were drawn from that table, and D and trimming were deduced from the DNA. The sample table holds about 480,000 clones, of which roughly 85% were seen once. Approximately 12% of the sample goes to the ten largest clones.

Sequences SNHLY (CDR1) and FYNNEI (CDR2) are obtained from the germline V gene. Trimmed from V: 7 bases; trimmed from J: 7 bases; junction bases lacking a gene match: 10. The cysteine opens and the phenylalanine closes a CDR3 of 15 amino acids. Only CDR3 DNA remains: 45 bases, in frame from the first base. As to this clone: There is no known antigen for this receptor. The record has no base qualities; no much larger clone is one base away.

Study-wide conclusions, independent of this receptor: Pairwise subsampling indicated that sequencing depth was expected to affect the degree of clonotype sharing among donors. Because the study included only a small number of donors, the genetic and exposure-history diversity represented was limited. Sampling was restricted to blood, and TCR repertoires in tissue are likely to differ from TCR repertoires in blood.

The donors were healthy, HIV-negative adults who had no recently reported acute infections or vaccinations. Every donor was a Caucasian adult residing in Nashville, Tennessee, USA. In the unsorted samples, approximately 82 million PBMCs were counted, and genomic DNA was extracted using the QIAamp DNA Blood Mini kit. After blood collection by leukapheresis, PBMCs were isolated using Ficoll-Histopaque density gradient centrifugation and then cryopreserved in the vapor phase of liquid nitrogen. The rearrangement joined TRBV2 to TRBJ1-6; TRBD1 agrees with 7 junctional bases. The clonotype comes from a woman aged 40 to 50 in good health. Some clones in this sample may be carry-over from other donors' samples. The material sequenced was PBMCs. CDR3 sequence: CASTTLGTENSPLHF. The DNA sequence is TGTGCCAGCACCACCTTGGGGACAGAGAATTCACCCCTCCACTTT.